The present entry profiles one TCR beta chain with its context. The data stem from a study of blood T cells in healthy people across ages. Using a J-beta primer mix together with a sample-barcoded 5' primer, a second PCR was run for about 6 to 12 cycles. A single record per CDR3 protein comes from TCRdb applying MiXCR to the 5' RACE reads. This sample has about 1.6 million distinct CDR3 sequences; around 35% occur once, and the top ten carry about 11%. PBMCs, at least 6.5 million per sample, were isolated. The sequencing input was blood. The sequence derives from a woman aged 30 to 39 in good health.

The CDR3 spells CSVEGSRDTSYNEQFF. The CDR3 DNA is TGCAGCGTTGAAGGTTCCCGGGACACCTCCTACAATGAGCAGTTCTTC. The chain links TRBV29-1 to TRBJ2-1; tentatively, D is TRBD1 (6 bases). This CDR3 is built from 16 residues. V dropped 1 base and J dropped 0 bases, with 13 bases sitting between them. The germline V gene encodes CDR1 SQVTM and CDR2 ANQGSEA.